This T cell receptor beta chain was captured by sequencing in a study of cytomegalovirus exposure and HLA in healthy donors. Study-wide background: In an earlier analysis, 95 million to 130 million unique TCR beta sequences were found from some 200 million T cells.

PCR amplification relied on 60 Vbeta primers (plus 13 Jbeta primers). In the original analysis: Per a later analysis, the number of unique TCR beta chains was around 80 million, of which 10 million to 11 million were shared. Using immunoSEQ multiplex PCR, the repertoire was profiled, and TCRdb retains in-frame clones only, with some absent. V, J and clone size were drawn from that table, and D and trimming were deduced from the DNA. The repertoire holds 210,000 or so clones, approximately 79% seen once, with 0.22% in the top ten. V gave up 1 base and J gave up 6 bases, with 11 bases separating them. Germline lookup yields CDR1 SGHKS and CDR2 YYEKEE (reference sequence). The length of the CDR3 is 15 residues. Findings and caveats of the study: Per a prior analysis, the majority of TCR beta V segments were productive roughly 90% or roughly 30% of the time.

With regard to this clone: Its antigen is unknown.

This receptor was taken from a girl aged 2 to 9 in good health and CMV-seronegative. The source material was PBMCs. The chain is built from TRBV5-5 and TRBJ1-6; weak D call: TRBD1 (5 bases). CDR3 coding DNA: TGTGCCAGCAGCTTGCTCCGGCAGGGTAATTCACCCCTCCACTTT. It yields the protein CASSLLRQGNSPLHF.